This record concerns one T cell receptor (beta chain) sequence. Clones were sequenced by immunoSEQ multiplex PCR, and TCRdb holds only the in-frame ones, with some missing. The profile shows about 100,000 clones, 70% to 90% of them singletons. This entry comes from a study of blood T cell repertoires in COVID-19. Germline loops: CDR1 ENHRY, CDR2 SYGVKD. The CDR3 has 13 amino acids. Trimming took off 7 bases at V and 4 bases at J, with 11 bases between the two ends. This chain uses TRBV10-3 with TRBJ1-5, with a weak D call TRBD1 (5 bases). The TCR was taken from a human donor in a cohort sampled during active COVID-19. Input material: peripheral blood. DNA for the CDR3: TGTGCCATCATGGGAGGGGTAAATCAGCCCCAGCATTTT. Amino acid sequence: CAIMGGVNQPQHF.